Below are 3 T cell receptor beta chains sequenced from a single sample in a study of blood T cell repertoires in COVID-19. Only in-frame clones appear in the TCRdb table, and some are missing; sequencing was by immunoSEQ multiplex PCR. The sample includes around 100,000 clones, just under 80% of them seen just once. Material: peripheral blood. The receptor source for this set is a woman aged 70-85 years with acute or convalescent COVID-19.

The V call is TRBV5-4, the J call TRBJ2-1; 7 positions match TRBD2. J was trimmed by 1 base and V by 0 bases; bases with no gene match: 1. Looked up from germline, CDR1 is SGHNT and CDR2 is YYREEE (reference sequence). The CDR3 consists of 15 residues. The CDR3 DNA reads TGTGCCAGCAGCTTGGACGGGGGGTCCTACAATGAGCAGTTCTTC. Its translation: CASSLDGGSYNEQFF.

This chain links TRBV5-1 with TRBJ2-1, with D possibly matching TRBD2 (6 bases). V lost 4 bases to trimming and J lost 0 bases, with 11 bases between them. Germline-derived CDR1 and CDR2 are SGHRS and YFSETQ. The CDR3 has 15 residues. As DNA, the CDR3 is TGCGCCAGCAGCGGTAGCGGTCGCTCCTACAATGAGCAGTTCTTC. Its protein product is CASSGSGRSYNEQFF.

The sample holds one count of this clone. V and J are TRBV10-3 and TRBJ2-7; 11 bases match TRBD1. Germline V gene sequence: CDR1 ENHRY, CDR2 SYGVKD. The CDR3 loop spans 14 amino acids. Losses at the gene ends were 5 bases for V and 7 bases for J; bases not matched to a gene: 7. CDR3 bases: TGTGCCATCAGTATCGGACAGGGGGCGCGGGAGCAGTACTTC. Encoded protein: CAISIGQGAREQYF.